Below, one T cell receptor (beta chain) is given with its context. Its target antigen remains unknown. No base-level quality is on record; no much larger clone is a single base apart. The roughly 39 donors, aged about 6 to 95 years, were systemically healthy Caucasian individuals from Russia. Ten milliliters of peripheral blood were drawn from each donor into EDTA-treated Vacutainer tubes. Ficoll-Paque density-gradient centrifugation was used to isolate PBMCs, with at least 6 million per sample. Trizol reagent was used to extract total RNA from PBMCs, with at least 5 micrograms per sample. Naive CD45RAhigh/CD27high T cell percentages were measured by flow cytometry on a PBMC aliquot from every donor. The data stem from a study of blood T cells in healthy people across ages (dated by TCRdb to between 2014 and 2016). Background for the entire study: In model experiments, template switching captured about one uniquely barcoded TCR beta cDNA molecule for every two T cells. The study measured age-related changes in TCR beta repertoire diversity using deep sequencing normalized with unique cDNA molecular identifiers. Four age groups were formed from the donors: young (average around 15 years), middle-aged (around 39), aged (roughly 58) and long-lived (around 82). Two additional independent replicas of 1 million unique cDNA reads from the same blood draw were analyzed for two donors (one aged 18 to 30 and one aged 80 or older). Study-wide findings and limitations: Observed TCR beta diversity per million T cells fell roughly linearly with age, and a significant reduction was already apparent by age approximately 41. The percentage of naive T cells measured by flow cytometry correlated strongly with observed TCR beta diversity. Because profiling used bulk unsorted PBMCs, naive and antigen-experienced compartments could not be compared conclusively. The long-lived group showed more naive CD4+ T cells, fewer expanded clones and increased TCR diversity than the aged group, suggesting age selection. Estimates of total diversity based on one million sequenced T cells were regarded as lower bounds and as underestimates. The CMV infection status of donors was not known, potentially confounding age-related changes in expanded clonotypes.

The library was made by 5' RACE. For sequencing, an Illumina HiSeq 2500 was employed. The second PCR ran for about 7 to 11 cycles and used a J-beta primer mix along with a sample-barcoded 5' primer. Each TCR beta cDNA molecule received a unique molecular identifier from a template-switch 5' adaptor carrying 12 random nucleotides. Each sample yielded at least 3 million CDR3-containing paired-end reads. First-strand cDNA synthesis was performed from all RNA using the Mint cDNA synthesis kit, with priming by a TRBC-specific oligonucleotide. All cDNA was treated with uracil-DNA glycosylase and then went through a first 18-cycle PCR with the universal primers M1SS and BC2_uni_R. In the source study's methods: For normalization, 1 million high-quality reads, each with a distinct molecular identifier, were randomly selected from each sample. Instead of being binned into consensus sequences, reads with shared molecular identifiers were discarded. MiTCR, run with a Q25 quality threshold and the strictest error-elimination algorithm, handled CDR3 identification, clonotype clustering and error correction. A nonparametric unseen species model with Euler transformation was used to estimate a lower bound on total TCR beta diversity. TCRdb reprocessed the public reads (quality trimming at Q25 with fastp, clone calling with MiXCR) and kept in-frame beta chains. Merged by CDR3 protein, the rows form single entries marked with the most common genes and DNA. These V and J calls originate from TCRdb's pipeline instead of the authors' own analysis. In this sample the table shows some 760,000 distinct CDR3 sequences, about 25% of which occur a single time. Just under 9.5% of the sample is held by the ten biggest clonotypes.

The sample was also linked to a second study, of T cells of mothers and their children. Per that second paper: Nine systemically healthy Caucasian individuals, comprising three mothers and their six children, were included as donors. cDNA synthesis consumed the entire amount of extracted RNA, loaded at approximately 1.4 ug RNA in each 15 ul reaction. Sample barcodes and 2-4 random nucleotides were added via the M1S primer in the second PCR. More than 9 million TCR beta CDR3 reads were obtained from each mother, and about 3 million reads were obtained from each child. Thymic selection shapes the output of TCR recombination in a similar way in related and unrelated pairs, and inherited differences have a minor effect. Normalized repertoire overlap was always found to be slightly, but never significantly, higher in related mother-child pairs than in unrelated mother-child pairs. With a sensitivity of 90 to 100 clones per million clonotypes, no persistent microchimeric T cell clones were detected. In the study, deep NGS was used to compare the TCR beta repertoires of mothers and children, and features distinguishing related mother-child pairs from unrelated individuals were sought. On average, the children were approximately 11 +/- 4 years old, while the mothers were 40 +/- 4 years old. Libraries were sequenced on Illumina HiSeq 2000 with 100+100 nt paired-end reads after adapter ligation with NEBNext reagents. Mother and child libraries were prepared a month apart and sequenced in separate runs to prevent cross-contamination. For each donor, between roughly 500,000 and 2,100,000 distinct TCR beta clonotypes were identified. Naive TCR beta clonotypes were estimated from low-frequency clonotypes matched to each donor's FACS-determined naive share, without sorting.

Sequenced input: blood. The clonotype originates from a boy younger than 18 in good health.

This receptor carries the CDR3 CASSPGPADQETQYF. The nucleotide sequence reads TGCGCCAGCAGCCCGGGACCAGCGGATCAAGAGACCCAGTACTTC. The chain links TRBV5-1 with TRBJ2-5, with the D gene possibly TRBD1 or TRBD2, each one fitting 5 bases. V gives up 4 bases and J gives up 2 bases, and the segment between their germline ends measures 15 bases. From the germline V gene, CDR1 is SGHRS and CDR2 is YFSETQ. From cysteine to phenylalanine, the CDR3 is 15 amino acids long. Kept here is only the CDR3 DNA, which spans 45 bases and is read in frame from base 1.